The 27 T cell receptor beta chains below all came from one sample that was sequenced in a study of OX40 agonist ivuxolimab in advanced cancers. The data were produced by immunoSEQ multiplex PCR, yet TCRdb's version contains in-frame clones alone and is incomplete. The sample contains around 80,000 clones, about 90% of which appear only once. The source material was CD4+ or CD8+ T cells sorted from blood, sampled in a trial of the OX40 agonist ivuxolimab. These receptors were obtained from an adult with an advanced solid tumor such as melanoma, head and neck, liver or kidney cancer.

This clone was seen a single time. The chain links TRBV10-3 to TRBJ2-3; TRBD2 agrees at 12 bases. The V segment lost 0 bases and the J segment 6 bases; nucleotides outside the gene matches: 10. The CDR3 is made up of 18 amino acids. CDR1 is ENHRY and CDR2 is SYGVKD in the germline V gene. The CDR3 region has the DNA TGTGCCATCAGTGAGTCCGGGGCTAGCGGGAGGGATTCCGATACGCAGTATTTT. This gives the protein CAISESGASGRDSDTQYF.

This rearrangement joins TRBV29-1 to TRBJ2-3; the match to TRBD2 covers 8 bases. V lost 1 base to trimming and J lost 6 bases; unmatched junction nucleotides: 6. The CDR3 spans 14 residues. CDR1 and CDR2 (germline): SQVTM, ANQGSEA. The CDR3 loop reads CSVEVREGRDTQYF. The DNA for the CDR3 is TGCAGCGTTGAAGTTCGGGAGGGCCGGGATACGCAGTATTTT.

The rearrangement joins TRBV7-6 to TRBJ2-7; D gene uncertain. Trimming took off 1 base at V and 0 bases at J, with 19 bases between the two ends. Looked up from germline, CDR1 is SGHVS and CDR2 is FNYEAQ. CDR3 length: 18 amino acids. This CDR3 reads CASSLDYSRVGCSYEQYF. DNA for the CDR3: TGTGCCAGCAGCTTAGATTACAGTAGGGTGGGGTGCTCCTACGAGCAGTACTTC.

The genes are TRBV5-1 and TRBJ2-1, with D maybe TRBD1 (6 bases). V was cut by 2 bases and J by 1 base, with 10 bases left in between. This CDR3 region has 15 residues. Germline-derived CDR1 and CDR2 are SGHRS and YFSETQ. CDR3 amino acids: CASSLSGESYNEQFF. The DNA of the CDR3 is TGCGCCAGCAGCTTATCAGGGGAATCCTACAATGAGCAGTTCTTC.

This clone was found a few times. The V gene is TRBV18, the J gene TRBJ1-2; no clear D gene. The length of the CDR3 is 13 residues. Trimming took off 1 base at V and 6 bases at J, with 9 bases between the two ends. Germline V lookup: CDR1 KGHSH, CDR2 LQKENI. The CDR3, as DNA: TGTGCCAGCTCACCACAAGGGTTTAATGGCTACACCTTC. Its protein is CASSPQGFNGYTF.

This rearrangement joins TRBV15 to TRBJ2-5, with D hard to call. Trimming shortened V by 0 bases and J by 1 base, and 12 bases separated the two germline ends. The CDR3 is 16 residues long. Germline loops: CDR1 LNHNV, CDR2 YYDKDF (reference sequence). In nucleotides, the CDR3 is TGTGCCACCAGCAGAGATCCCGGGCCTAGCCAAGAGACCCAGTACTTC. This encodes CATSRDPGPSQETQYF.

The rearrangement joins TRBV5-1 to TRBJ1-2; possibly TRBD1 for D (5 bases). The V and J ends lost 4 bases and 6 bases respectively, with 22 bases between them. The CDR3 extends over 16 amino acids. Per the germline V gene, CDR1 is SGHRS and CDR2 is YFSETQ. The CDR3: CASSLVQGLGIHGYTF. In DNA, the CDR3 is TGCGCCAGCAGCCTGGTTCAGGGACTGGGTATTCATGGCTACACCTTC.

This clone was seen more than once but under ten times. The gene calls are TRBV19 and TRBJ1-1; D perhaps matches TRBD1 (6 bases). The V gene lost 7 bases and the J gene lost 1 base, with 7 bases spanning the gap. CDR3 length: 12 residues. Germline V CDR1 and CDR2: LNHDA, SQIVND (reference sequence). CDR3 loop: CASNRANTEAFF. The CDR3 nucleotides read TGTGCCAGTAACAGGGCGAACACTGAAGCTTTCTTT. Full variable domain (remainder filled in from reference TRBV19 and TRBJ1-1): DGGITQSPKYLFRKEGQNVTLSCEQNLNHDAMYWYRQDPGQGLRLIYYSQIVNDFQKGDIAEGYSVSREKKESFPLTVTSAQKNPTAFYLCASNRANTEAFFGQGTRLTVV.

This chain uses TRBV6-5 with TRBJ2-1; 10 nucleotides agree with TRBD1. V lost 4 bases, J lost 16 bases, and 4 bases stayed unmatched. This CDR3 contains 11 residues. Looked up from germline, CDR1 is MNHEY and CDR2 is SVGAGI. DNA of the CDR3: TGTGCCAGCAGTTCCGGGACAGGGGACTTCTTC. It encodes CASSSGTGDFF.

The CDR3 loop reads CASSHPQKGRAFF. The CDR3 DNA is TGTGCCAGCAGCCACCCGCAGAAGGGCCGGGCTTTCTTT. This sequence joins TRBV7-2 and TRBJ1-1; D not certain. V was shortened by 5 bases and J by 11 bases, with 18 bases between the two germline ends. The CDR3 is 13 amino acids. Germline values: CDR1 SGHTA, CDR2 FQGNSA.

V and J are TRBV25-1 and TRBJ2-1; D uncertain. This CDR3 comprises 11 residues. V lost 7 bases, J lost 11 bases, and 12 bases lay in between. Germline V gene data show CDR1 as MGHDK and CDR2 as SYGVNS. CDR3 nucleotides: TGTGCCAGCATCCGGTTGGGCAAGCAGTTCTTC. It is translated as CASIRLGKQFF.

J is TRBJ2-7 and V is TRBV10-3, with 10 bases identical to TRBD2. This CDR3 is built from 17 residues. Germline CDR1 reads ENHRY; CDR2 reads SYGVKD. The trim removed 10 bases at V and 1 base at J, leaving 16 bases unmatched. The CDR3 DNA is TGTGCCACCGGGGGTTCTAGCGGGAGTTCCCGATCCTACGAGCAGTACTTC. It is translated as CATGGSSGSSRSYEQYF.

The J gene is TRBJ1-2, the V gene TRBV19; D is undetermined. This CDR3 has 13 residues. Germline assignment: CDR1 LNHDA and CDR2 SQIVND (reference sequence). Deletions cut 6 bases from V and 4 bases from J, with 12 bases between. The CDR3 is CASRLNGFYGYTF. The DNA for the CDR3 is TGTGCCAGTAGGCTAAACGGATTCTATGGCTACACCTTC.

The J gene is TRBJ2-4, the V gene TRBV7-2; D uncertain. This CDR3 has 13 amino acids. Germline-derived CDR1 and CDR2 are SGHTA and FQGNSA. Trimming shortened V by 5 bases and J by 5 bases, and 10 bases separated the two germline ends. CDR3 region: CASSLVRQNIQYF. CDR3 sequence (DNA): TGTGCCAGCAGCCTCGTAAGGCAAAACATTCAGTACTTC.

The chain joins TRBV10-2 to TRBJ2-5, with D maybe TRBD2 (5 bases). Between the trimmed V and J ends, which lost 4 bases and 4 bases, there was a span of 7 bases. This CDR3 region has 12 residues. Germline V lookup: CDR1 WSHSY, CDR2 SAAADI. This chain's CDR3 is CASSVGRETQYF. In nucleotides, the CDR3 is TGCGCCAGCAGTGTAGGGAGAGAGACCCAGTACTTC.

This chain uses TRBV4-3 with TRBJ2-1, with TRBD2 matching 9 bases. J gave up 10 bases and V 4 bases, and 8 bases lay outside the gene matches. Per the germline V gene, CDR1 is LGHNA and CDR2 is YSLEER. The CDR3 covers 14 residues. CDR3 nucleotides: TGCGCCAGCAGCCGCTCCGGACTAGCGACGGAGCAGTTCTTC. Protein: CASSRSGLATEQFF.

The chain links TRBV16 to TRBJ1-2; TRBD1 aligns across 9 bases. There are 15 residues in the CDR3. Looked up from germline, CDR1 is KGHSY and CDR2 is FQNENV. J gave up 7 bases and V 1 base, and 7 bases lay outside the gene matches. This chain's CDR3 is CASSQWGQGMRGYTF. The CDR3 region has the DNA TGTGCCAGCAGCCAATGGGGACAGGGAATGCGTGGCTACACCTTC.

The V and J genes are TRBV29-1 and TRBJ2-1, with 10 bases aligning to TRBD2. This CDR3 spans 14 amino acids. Germline V gene lookup returns CDR1 SQVTM and CDR2 ANQGSEA. With 3 bases clipped from V and 6 bases from J, the junction kept 5 bases outside the gene matches. The CDR3 DNA is TGCAGCGTTGATATAGCGGGAGGTTCCAATGAGCAGTTCTTC. Its translation is CSVDIAGGSNEQFF.

This chain connects TRBV5-1 to TRBJ2-2; possibly TRBD1 or TRBD2 for D (11 bases each). The CDR3 is made up of 23 amino acids. V dropped 3 bases and J dropped 1 base, with 34 bases sitting between them. From germline, CDR1 is SGHRS and CDR2 YFSETQ. CDR3 sequence: CASSSVRGQGARGTSGNTGELFF. DNA of the CDR3: TGCGCCAGCAGCTCGGTCCGAGGACAGGGGGCGCGCGGGACTAGCGGGAACACCGGGGAGCTGTTTTTT.

The chain has TRBV5-1 and TRBJ2-7; the D is unclear. V lost 0 bases to trimming and J lost 2 bases, with 9 bases between them. This CDR3 has 14 residues. The germline gives CDR1 SGHRS, CDR2 YFSETQ. CDR3 region: CASSLDLRTYEQYF. The CDR3 DNA follows: TGCGCCAGCAGCTTGGATCTCAGGACCTACGAGCAGTACTTC.

The chain is built from TRBV28 and TRBJ2-3, with TRBD2 as a possible D gene (6 bases). This CDR3 is built from 14 residues. Per germline, CDR1 MDHEN and CDR2 SYDVKM. The V and J ends lost 1 base and 1 base respectively, with 6 bases between them. CDR3 region: CASSLSSGTDTQYF. The CDR3 coding sequence is TGTGCCAGCAGTTTATCTAGCGGCACAGATACGCAGTATTTT.

The chain carries TRBV29-1 and TRBJ1-1; 8 bases match TRBD1. CDR1 SQVTM and CDR2 ANQGSEA come from the germline V gene. CDR3 length equals 15 residues. With V trimmed by 6 bases and J by 1 base, 10 bases remained unmatched. The DNA of the CDR3 is TGCAGCGTCGCCTCGACAGGGGTGGGGAACACTGAAGCTTTCTTT. It specifies CSVASTGVGNTEAFF. Full variable domain (outside the CDR3, taken from reference TRBV29-1 and TRBJ1-1): SAVISQKPSRDICQRGTSLTIQCQVDSQVTMMFWYRQQPGQSLTLIATANQGSEATYESGFVIDKFPISRPNLTFSTLTVSNMSPEDSSIYLCSVASTGVGNTEAFFGQGTRLTVV.

The chain carries TRBV19 and TRBJ2-7; D is possibly TRBD1 or TRBD2 (5 bases each). The CDR3 is 14 residues long. V was clipped by 6 bases and J by 0 bases, with 12 bases between them. Germline V CDR1 and CDR2: LNHDA, SQIVND (reference sequence). The CDR3 reads CASRASGGSYEQYF. In nucleotides, the CDR3 is TGTGCCAGTAGGGCCAGTGGGGGCTCCTACGAGCAGTACTTC.

CDR3: CAISESRGQETQYF. In DNA form, the CDR3 reads TGTGCCATCAGTGAGTCGAGAGGCCAAGAGACCCAGTACTTC. This chain joins TRBV10-3 and TRBJ2-5; D not certain. Trimming removed 0 bases from V and 1 base from J, with 6 bases in between. This CDR3 comprises 14 residues. CDR1 ENHRY and CDR2 SYGVKD come from the germline V gene.

This clone has only one observation. The chain couples TRBV14 to TRBJ2-5, with TRBD1 as a possible D gene (6 bases). This CDR3 region has 15 residues. V lost 0 bases and J lost 4, with 12 bases in between. The V gene's germline CDR1 is SGHDN and CDR2 FVKESK. The CDR3 nucleotides are TGTGCCAGCAGCCAAGATCTGGGGGCGCCAGAGACCCAGTACTTC. It specifies CASSQDLGAPETQYF. The complete variable domain, with remaining parts taken from reference TRBV14 and TRBJ2-5, reads EAGVTQFPSHSVIEKGQTVTLRCDPISGHDNLYWYRRVMGKEIKFLLHFVKESKQDESGMPNNRFLAERTGGTYSTLKVQPAELEDSGVYFCASSQDLGAPETQYFGPGTRLLVL.

The V and J genes are TRBV6-5 and TRBJ1-2; 7 nucleotides agree with TRBD1. V gave up 6 bases and J gave up 0 bases; unmatched junction bases: 7. The CDR3 extends over 15 amino acids. Germline V lookup: CDR1 MNHEY, CDR2 SVGAGI. The CDR3 loop reads CASSLNRGTNYGYTF. In DNA form, the CDR3 reads TGTGCCAGCAGCTTAAACAGGGGAACTAACTATGGCTACACCTTC.

The table lists this clone with a count of one. The chain carries TRBV2 and TRBJ2-4, with 8 bases fitting TRBD2. In germline, CDR1 is SNHLY, CDR2 FYNNEI. This CDR3 spans 11 amino acids. J was trimmed by 11 bases and V by 10 bases; bases with no gene match: 7. The CDR3 loop reads CATRGGLLQYF. In DNA form, the CDR3 reads TGTGCCACTCGGGGGGGACTTCTTCAGTACTTC.